This T cell receptor beta chain was recorded in a study of T cells in women clearing cervical HPV infection. Findings and limits, study-wide: Unknown T-cell numbers per sample may underlie the richness differences.

Remarks on this clone: The antigen is undetermined. The read gets to within 3 residues of the CDR3 end, and the germline J gene fills in the rest.

Some clones are missing from TCRdb's copy, which holds only in-frame ones; the method was immunoSEQ multiplex PCR. Reported are approximately 30,000 clones; the ten largest clones contain under 4%. The CDR3 spans 13 residues. V lost 7 bases to trimming and J lost 4 bases, with 13 bases between them. Germline values: CDR1 SGHTA, CDR2 FQGNSA. The clonotype originates from a woman aged 18 to 75 with a cervical HPV16 infection that either progressed to CIN3+ or cleared (not recorded which). Specimen: blood buffy coat. The chain links TRBV7-2 to TRBJ2-5; D unclear. CDR3 DNA, as far as it was read: TGTGCCAGCACCCCTTATTATCGAGAGACC. It codes for CASTPYYRET. The full-length CDR3 reads as CASTPYYRETQYF.